A single sample is the source of the 27 T cell receptor beta chains below, sequenced in a study of shared clonotypes between healthy human individuals. Sequencing used immunoSEQ multiplex PCR; TCRdb keeps in-frame clones, though not all of them. The table includes under 150,000 clones, under 70% detected once. The material sequenced was memory CD8+ T cells sorted from blood. This sample's subset: CD45RO+ cells pooled with CCR7-negative TemRA cells. The source is a woman aged 25-40 years in good health.

The rearrangement joins TRBV28 to TRBJ2-7, with D perhaps TRBD2 (6 bases). This CDR3 spans 15 amino acids. Trimming left V 7 bases short and J 6 bases short, with 22 bases between. Germline loops: CDR1 MDHEN, CDR2 SYDVKM. The CDR3 protein is CASTPVGTPRVEQYF. The CDR3 nucleotides read TGTGCCAGCACCCCGGTCGGGACTCCCCGAGTCGAGCAGTACTTC.

The chain recombines TRBV11-2 with TRBJ2-7; D is possibly TRBD1 (6 bases). This CDR3 contains 14 residues. The V gene's germline CDR1 is SGHAT and CDR2 FQNNGV. With 3 bases removed from V and 4 bases from J, the gap between germline ends came to 13 bases. CDR3 coding DNA: TGTGCCAGCAGCTTCCGACAGGATAGTTACGAGCAGTACTTC. Protein: CASSFRQDSYEQYF.

J is TRBJ2-7 and V is TRBV5-1; D tentatively fits TRBD1 or TRBD2 (5 bases each). The CDR3 extends over 13 amino acids. Trimming cost V 5 bases and J 2 bases, with 11 bases left between them. The germline V gene encodes CDR1 SGHRS and CDR2 YFSETQ. CDR3 region: CASRPRGTYEQYF. DNA of the CDR3: TGCGCCAGCAGGCCCCGGGGCACCTACGAGCAGTACTTC.

The chain joins TRBV15 to TRBJ1-1; a possible D gene is TRBD1 (6 bases). Trimming left V 2 bases short and J 1 base short, with 20 bases between. Germline V gene data show CDR1 as LNHNV and CDR2 as YYDKDF (reference sequence). The CDR3 runs 18 residues. Here the CDR3 DNA reads TGTGCCACCAGCAGAAATCCTTTCAACAGGGTTACGAACACTGAAGCTTTCTTT. Protein product: CATSRNPFNRVTNTEAFF.

This clone occurred once. The chain couples TRBV28 to TRBJ1-2; D gene uncertain. The CDR3 length is 13 residues. Germline CDR1 and CDR2: MDHEN and SYDVKM. V was cut by 1 base and J by 4 bases, with 7 bases left in between. CDR3 coding DNA: TGTGCCAGCAGTTTATTAGGAGTCTATGGCTACACCTTC. Translated: CASSLLGVYGYTF.

The rearrangement joins TRBV29-1 to TRBJ1-2; no clear D gene. The germline CDR1 and CDR2 sequences are SQVTM and ANQGSEA. CDR3 length: 12 amino acids. Between the trimmed V and J ends, which lost 0 bases and 7 bases, there was a span of 9 bases. The CDR3 DNA is TGCAGCGTTGAAGAGACTTTTGGTGGCTACACCTTC. Translated: CSVEETFGGYTF.

The chain employs TRBV27 and TRBJ2-7; no reliable D call. CDR1 MNHEY and CDR2 SMNVEV come from the germline V gene (reference sequence). This CDR3 has 13 amino acids. V lost 6 bases, J lost 2 bases, and 11 bases lay in between. The CDR3 sequence: CASRPGPTYEQYF. In nucleotides, the CDR3 is TGTGCCAGCAGACCTGGACCTACCTACGAGCAGTACTTC.

This chain connects TRBV4-2 to TRBJ1-1; D is unclear. From germline, CDR1 is LGHNA and CDR2 YNFKEQ. Deletions cut 5 bases from V and 1 base from J, with 23 bases between. The CDR3 sequence is 18 residues long. The CDR3 DNA sequence: TGTGCCAGCAGCGTCAACTTGAGGGAGATCTCCCCGAACACTGAAGCTTTCTTT. Its translation: CASSVNLREISPNTEAFF.

The chain has TRBV30 and TRBJ2-7; D is unclear. V was shortened by 0 bases and J by 0 bases, with 9 bases between the two germline ends. CDR1 is GTSNPN and CDR2 is SVGIG in the germline V gene (reference sequence). This CDR3 region has 14 residues. CDR3 sequence (DNA): TGTGCCTGGAGTGTAAGGTCTAACTCCTACGAGCAGTACTTC. Translated: CAWSVRSNSYEQYF.

At least ten counts were recorded for this clone. The V and J genes are TRBV25-1 and TRBJ1-1, with no clear D. CDR3 length: 12 residues. V dropped 5 bases and J dropped 5 bases, with 9 bases sitting between them. Germline assignment: CDR1 MGHDK and CDR2 SYGVNS. CDR3 nucleotide sequence: TGTGCCAGCAGTTCGGCTGGGACTGAAGCTTTCTTT. It specifies CASSSAGTEAFF.

V gene TRBV5-5 combines with J gene TRBJ1-1; no definite D call. V was shortened by 1 base and J by 0 bases, with 7 bases between the two germline ends. This CDR3 comprises 14 residues. Germline CDR1 reads SGHKS; CDR2 reads YYEKEE (reference sequence). CDR3 nucleotide sequence: TGTGCCAGCAGCTTGAGAGTGATGAACACTGAAGCTTTCTTT. Residues: CASSLRVMNTEAFF.

This clone came up a few times. The chain employs TRBV28 and TRBJ2-7; a weak D match, TRBD1 (6 bases). The V end lost 5 bases, the J end lost 3 bases, and 14 bases lay between the germline ends. Germline CDR1 reads MDHEN; CDR2 reads SYDVKM. There are 14 residues in the CDR3. The DNA for the CDR3 is TGTGCCAGCAGTCCCCAACGAGGGGGCTACGAGCAGTACTTC. Its translation is CASSPQRGGYEQYF.

The rearrangement links TRBV2 to TRBJ2-1; D may match TRBD1 or TRBD2 (5 bases each). Per germline, CDR1 SNHLY and CDR2 FYNNEI. The CDR3 has 13 residues. The V and J ends lost 11 bases and 4 bases respectively, with 15 bases between them. The CDR3 DNA reads as TGTGCCGGAGCCGGGGCATTATACAATGAGCAGTTCTTC. It encodes CAGAGALYNEQFF.

In its sample, this clone was seen a few times. The chain carries TRBV28 and TRBJ2-2, with 8 bases identical to TRBD2. CDR1 is MDHEN and CDR2 is SYDVKM in the germline V gene. J lost 2 bases, V lost 6 bases, and 11 bases had no gene match. The CDR3 consists of 17 residues. This CDR3 reads CASSPPIAGPNTGELFF. In DNA form, the CDR3 reads TGTGCCAGCAGCCCTCCGATAGCGGGACCAAACACCGGGGAGCTGTTTTTT.

The J gene is TRBJ1-4, the V gene TRBV18; 7 nucleotides align to TRBD1. CDR3 length: 19 amino acids. Trimming took 3 bases from V and 0 from J; bases not matched to a gene: 13. Looked up from germline, CDR1 is KGHSH and CDR2 is LQKENI. The CDR3 nucleotides are TGTGCCAGCTCACCCACTGGAGCGACAGGGCCGGCAACTAATGAAAAACTGTTTTTT. Protein: CASSPTGATGPATNEKLFF.

The table lists this clone with a count of one. This sequence joins TRBV19 and TRBJ2-2; 9 nucleotides agree with TRBD1. The CDR3 loop spans 14 amino acids. From germline, CDR1 is LNHDA and CDR2 SQIVND (reference sequence). Germline trimming cut 5 bases from V and 5 bases from J; bases unmatched to any gene: 3. The DNA for the CDR3 is TGTGCCAGTAGTGCGACAGGGGGGACCGGGGAGCTGTTTTTT. Translation: CASSATGGTGELFF.

The V gene is TRBV27, the J gene TRBJ1-4; 7 nucleotides match TRBD1. Losses at the gene ends were 5 bases for V and 9 bases for J; bases not matched to a gene: 6. The length of the CDR3 is 13 residues. Germline CDR1 and CDR2: MNHEY and SMNVEV (reference sequence). CDR3 DNA: TGTGCCAGCAGTCTACCGGGACAGAAAAAACTGTTTTTT. It yields the protein CASSLPGQKKLFF.

In its sample, this clone is medium-sized. The chain is built from TRBV29-1 and TRBJ1-5; no clear D. Germline V CDR1 and CDR2: SQVTM, ANQGSEA. This CDR3 region has 14 residues. Trimming took off 6 bases at V and 4 bases at J, with 16 bases between the two ends. CDR3 residues: CSVAIGPGNQPQHF. The CDR3 coding sequence is TGCAGCGTAGCAATAGGGCCGGGAAATCAGCCCCAGCATTTT.

The rearrangement joins TRBV19 to TRBJ2-5, with a possible D match to TRBD2 (6 bases). CDR1 is LNHDA, CDR2 SQIVND, per germline (reference sequence). V was clipped by 1 base and J by 5 bases, with 11 bases between them. CDR3 length: 14 residues. CDR3 nucleotides: TGTGCCAGTAGTATAGTGTACGGGAGTGAGACCCAGTACTTC. As protein: CASSIVYGSETQYF.

The CDR3, as DNA: TGTGCCAGCATCCAAGCCCCGGAGTCGGGTGAGCAGTTCTTC. Translated: CASIQAPESGEQFF. The rearrangement joins TRBV6-6 to TRBJ2-1; D is undetermined. Trimming removed 7 bases at V and 9 bases at J, with 19 bases between. The CDR3 runs to 14 residues. Germline V gene sequence: CDR1 MNHNY, CDR2 SVGAGI (reference sequence).

The chain joins TRBV10-3 to TRBJ2-7, with D uncertain. Germline V lookup: CDR1 ENHRY, CDR2 SYGVKD. CDR3 size: 13 residues. Trimming cost V 2 bases and J 1 base, with 6 bases left between them. The CDR3 sequence is CAISEGFSYEQYF. CDR3 nucleotide sequence: TGTGCCATCAGTGAGGGTTTTTCCTACGAGCAGTACTTC.

For this clone: At the DNA level, this CDR3 is encoded by other sequences in the same sample as well. The rearrangement joins TRBV4-1 to TRBJ2-3; 10 bases line up with TRBD2. The V gene end was trimmed by 4 bases and the J gene end by 6 bases; junction bases not matched to a gene: 7. The CDR3 consists of 15 residues. Germline V gene data show CDR1 as MGHRA and CDR2 as YSYEKL. The CDR3 protein is CASSRLAGEGDTQYF. DNA for the CDR3: TGCGCCAGCAGCCGGCTAGCGGGAGAAGGGGATACGCAGTATTTT.

This clone was seen once. The chain employs TRBV6-1 and TRBJ1-5; TRBD1 is a possible D gene (5 bases). Trimming removed 2 bases from V and 2 bases from J, with 10 bases in between. Germline values: CDR1 MNHNS, CDR2 SASEGT. The CDR3 has 15 residues. CDR3: CASSELGEGNQPQHF. The CDR3 coding sequence is TGTGCCAGCAGTGAACTGGGGGAGGGCAATCAGCCCCAGCATTTT.

The chain uses TRBV2 and TRBJ2-7; tentatively, D is TRBD2 (6 bases). The CDR3 contains 16 residues. The ends were cut back, 6 bases at V and 2 bases at J, with 20 bases in the middle. The germline V gene has CDR1 SNHLY and CDR2 FYNNEI. CDR3 amino acids: CASSGKVAGPPYEQYF. For the CDR3, the DNA is TGTGCCAGCAGCGGGAAGGTTGCGGGGCCCCCCTACGAGCAGTACTTC.

The chain employs TRBV7-8 and TRBJ2-5; D is uncertain. Per germline, CDR1 SGHVS and CDR2 FQNEAQ. Deletions cut 5 bases from V and 5 bases from J, with 12 bases between. The CDR3 covers 13 residues. CDR3 in amino acids: CASSPPRYETQYF. CDR3 DNA: TGTGCCAGCAGCCCTCCACGATACGAGACCCAGTACTTC.

This clone has a handful of counts. V is TRBV6-6 and J is TRBJ1-1; D remains ambiguous. Germline CDR1 reads MNHNY; CDR2 reads SVGAGI (reference sequence). The CDR3 runs to 13 residues. V shed 0 bases and J shed 7 bases, with 9 bases lying between them. The CDR3 spells CASSYSDLIEAFF. DNA for the CDR3: TGTGCCAGCAGTTACTCCGATCTAATTGAAGCTTTCTTT.

Regarding this clone: This same CDR3 is encoded by further DNA sequences in the sample. This sequence joins TRBV6-5 and TRBJ2-7, with D possibly TRBD2 on 5 matching bases. The CDR3 spans 11 residues. Trimming took off 5 bases at V and 6 bases at J, with 8 bases between the two ends. In germline, CDR1 is MNHEY, CDR2 SVGAGI. CDR3 loop: CASSTGIEQYF. CDR3 nucleotide sequence: TGTGCCAGCAGTACGGGGATCGAGCAGTACTTC.